This is a list of T cell receptor beta chains from one sample in a study of TIL therapy for anti-PD-1-resistant metastatic lung cancer. Sequencing was performed with immunoSEQ multiplex PCR; in TCRdb, only in-frame clones are kept and a portion is missing. Of 25,000 to 40,000 clones detected, 74% appear once; the ten largest clones hold 2.5% to 3%. Source: blood, taken at baseline. All receptors come from a woman aged 30 to 85 with non-small cell lung cancer. Both conserved end residues are part of each CDR3. The D gene is left open where the match is weak. Clone size, where shown, is once, few, many, or a class for clones that have expanded.

TRBJ2-5 TRBV25-1 . . CASLQVGAKETQYF TGTGCCAGCTTACAGGTGGGGGCGAAAGAGACCCAGTACTTC
TRBJ2-5 TRBV2 few . CASSVRGQETQYF TGTGCCAGCAGTGTAAGGGGGCAAGAGACCCAGTACTTC
TRBJ1-1 TRBV6-6 . . CASSPLYSTEAFF TGTGCCAGCAGCCCTTTATACTCCACTGAAGCTTTCTTT
TRBJ2-7 TRBV2 . TRBD2 CASSVEGLADSYEQYF TGTGCCAGCAGTGTGGAAGGGCTAGCGGACTCCTACGAGCAGTACTTC
TRBJ2-3 TRBV29-1 . . CSVQGGRGDTQYF TGCAGCGTTCAAGGGGGTAGGGGAGATACGCAGTATTTT
TRBJ1-3 TRBV5-5 . TRBD1 CASSHRGGGNTIYF TGTGCCAGCAGCCACAGGGGTGGTGGAAACACCATATATTTT
TRBJ2-3 TRBV5-8 . TRBD2 CASSLNGLAGLDTQYF TGTGCCAGCAGCTTGAATGGACTAGCGGGACTAGATACGCAGTATTTT
TRBJ2-7 TRBV11-2 . . CASSFFGGKYEQYF TGTGCCAGCAGCTTTTTCGGGGGCAAGTACGAGCAGTACTTC
TRBJ2-3 TRBV5-1 . . CASSGRAGSDTQYF TGCGCCAGCAGCGGAAGGGCCGGGTCAGATACGCAGTATTTT
TRBJ1-3 TRBV5-1 . . CASSLDAQGSGNTIYF TGCGCCAGCAGCTTGGATGCGCAGGGCTCTGGAAACACCATATATTTT
TRBJ2-5 TRBV5-6 . TRBD2 CASSSRRRGGETQYF TGTGCCAGCAGCTCCAGGAGGCGCGGGGGAGAGACCCAGTACTTC
TRBJ2-1 TRBV7-7 . TRBD1 CASSLGQNNEQFF TGTGCCAGCAGCTTGGGACAGAACAATGAGCAGTTCTTC
TRBJ2-7 TRBV15 . . CATSREGTYEQYF TGTGCCACCAGCAGAGAGGGGACCTACGAGCAGTACTTC
TRBJ1-3 TRBV14 . . CASSQDQLNSLTIYF TGTGCCAGCAGCCAAGATCAGCTCAACTCTCTTACCATATATTTT
TRBJ1-2 TRBV7-2 few . CASSFNTYGYTF TGTGCCAGCAGCTTCAACACCTATGGCTACACCTTC
TRBJ2-2 TRBV5-1 once TRBD1 CASSLQGAQSGELFF TGCGCCAGCAGTCTACAGGGGGCGCAGAGCGGGGAGCTGTTTTTT
TRBJ2-1 TRBV7-8 . TRBD2 CASSLKRDEPYNEQFF TGTGCCAGCAGTCTAAAGCGGGACGAACCCTACAATGAGCAGTTCTTC
TRBJ2-1 TRBV5-1 . . CASSLKDEQFF TGCGCCAGCAGTCTTAAGGATGAGCAGTTCTTC
TRBJ1-5 TRBV19 . . CASSRGSDAQPQHF TGTGCCAGTAGTAGGGGGTCAGACGCTCAGCCCCAGCATTTT
TRBJ1-1 TRBV14 . . CASSQEGPRRTEAFF TGTGCCAGCAGCCAAGAGGGCCCGAGAAGAACTGAAGCTTTCTTT
TRBJ2-5 TRBV14 few . CASSQLGGQETQYF TGTGCCAGCAGCCAACTAGGAGGCCAAGAGACCCAGTACTTC
TRBJ2-5 TRBV5-4 . TRBD2 CASSYGLAGGETQYF TGTGCCAGCAGTTATGGACTAGCGGGAGGCGAGACCCAGTACTTC
TRBJ2-1 TRBV9 . . CASSVSWDHEQFF TGTGCCAGCAGCGTATCTTGGGATCATGAGCAGTTCTTC
TRBJ2-5 TRBV2 . . CASGGYTSVQETQYF TGTGCCAGTGGCGGGTACACCTCCGTCCAAGAGACCCAGTACTTC
TRBJ2-1 TRBV29-1 . TRBD2 CSVDAFGGTSGSQQFF TGCAGCGTTGACGCTTTCGGGGGGACTAGCGGGTCCCAGCAGTTCTTC
TRBJ1-3 TRBV6-1 . . CASTPGRYGNTIYF TGTGCCAGCACTCCGGGACGGTATGGAAACACCATATATTTT
TRBJ2-1 TRBV2 . . CASEDSGTPNNEQFF TGTGCCAGCGAAGATTCCGGGACTCCAAACAATGAGCAGTTCTTC
TRBJ1-6 TRBV5-6 . TRBD1 CASSLAQGAGNSPLHF TGTGCCAGCAGCTTGGCACAGGGGGCGGGTAATTCACCCCTCCACTTT
TRBJ1-5 TRBV7-2 few . CASSASRSSKPQHF TGTGCCAGCAGCGCAAGCCGCTCCAGTAAGCCCCAGCATTTT
TRBJ2-3 TRBV19 . . CASSIGTGTTDTQYF TGTGCCAGTAGTATAGGAACAGGGACAACAGATACGCAGTATTTT
TRBJ2-3 TRBV5-4 few . CASSPQRGTDTQYF TGTGCCAGCAGCCCACAACGAGGGACAGATACGCAGTATTTT
TRBJ1-5 TRBV27 . TRBD1 CASRMDRGYNQPQHF TGTGCCAGCAGGATGGACAGGGGATACAATCAGCCCCAGCATTTT
TRBJ1-5 TRBV5-5 . . CASSLAAGSNQPQHF TGTGCCAGCAGCTTGGCTGCGGGTAGCAATCAGCCCCAGCATTTT
TRBJ2-5 TRBV2 . TRBD2 CASSGGGSQETQYF TGTGCCAGCAGTGGGGGGGGTTCCCAAGAGACCCAGTACTTC
TRBJ1-4 TRBV18 few . CASHLRESEKLFF TGTGCCAGCCACCTCAGGGAGTCGGAAAAACTGTTTTTT
TRBJ2-5 TRBV6-6 . TRBD1 CASGKGGPQETQYF TGTGCCAGCGGGAAAGGGGGCCCCCAAGAGACCCAGTACTTC
TRBJ2-3 TRBV5-1 . . CASSLVGTSTDTQYF TGCGCCAGCAGCTTGGTAGGAACTAGCACAGATACGCAGTATTTT
TRBJ1-4 TRBV2 . . CASTFDEKLFF TGTGCCAGCACTTTTGATGAAAAACTGTTTTTT
TRBJ2-4 TRBV11-2 . . CASSPSGAKNIQYF TGTGCCAGCAGCCCAAGCGGAGCCAAAAACATTCAGTACTTC
TRBJ1-3 TRBV27 . . CASSFRKSSGNTIYF TGTGCCAGCAGCTTCCGCAAGAGCTCTGGAAACACCATATATTTT
TRBJ2-3 TRBV5-4 . TRBD2 CASSLRLAGERDTQYF TGTGCCAGCAGCCTGCGACTAGCGGGAGAGAGGGATACGCAGTATTTT
TRBJ1-4 TRBV19 . . CASSNRGVRTNEKLFF TGTGCCAGTAGTAATCGTGGGGTTCGGACTAATGAAAAACTGTTTTTT
TRBJ2-3 TRBV5-6 . . CASSLGSVTQYF TGTGCCAGCAGCTTGGGGTCGGTTACGCAGTATTTT